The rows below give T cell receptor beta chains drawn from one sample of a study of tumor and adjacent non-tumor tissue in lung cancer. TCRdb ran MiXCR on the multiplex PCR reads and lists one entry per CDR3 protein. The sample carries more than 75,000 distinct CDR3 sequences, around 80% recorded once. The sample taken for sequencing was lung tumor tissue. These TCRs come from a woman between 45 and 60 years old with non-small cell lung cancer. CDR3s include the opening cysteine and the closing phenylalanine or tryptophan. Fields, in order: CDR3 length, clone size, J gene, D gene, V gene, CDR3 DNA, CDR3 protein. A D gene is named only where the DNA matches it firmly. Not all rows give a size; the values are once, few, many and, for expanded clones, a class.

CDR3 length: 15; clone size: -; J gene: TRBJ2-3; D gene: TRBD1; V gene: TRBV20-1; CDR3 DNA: TGCAGTACTCAATCGAGACAGGGGGCGCAAGATACGCAGTATTTT; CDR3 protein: CSTQSRQGAQDTQYF
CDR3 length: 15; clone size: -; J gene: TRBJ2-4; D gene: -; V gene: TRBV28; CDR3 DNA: TGTGCCAGCAGGACTGGAGCTGTGGGCAAAAACGTTCAGTACTTC; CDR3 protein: CASRTGAVGKNVQYF
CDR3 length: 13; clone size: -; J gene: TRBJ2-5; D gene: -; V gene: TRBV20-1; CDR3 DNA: TGCAGTGCTAGACCGTCCGGGGAAGGGACCCAGTATTTC; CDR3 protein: CSARPSGEGTQYF
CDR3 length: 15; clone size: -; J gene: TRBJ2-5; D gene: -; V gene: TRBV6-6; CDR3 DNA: TGTGCAAGCATGTCCCTCCGCAGCCTGTATGAGACCCAGTACTTC; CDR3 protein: CASMSLRSLYETQYF
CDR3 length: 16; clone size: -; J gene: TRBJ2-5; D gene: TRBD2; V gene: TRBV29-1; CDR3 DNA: TGCAGCGTTGCGCTCAATAGCGGGAGGGTTGCGGAGACCCAGTACTTC; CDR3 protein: CSVALNSGRVAETQYF
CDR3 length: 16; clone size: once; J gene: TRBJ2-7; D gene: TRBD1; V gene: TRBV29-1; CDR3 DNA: TGCAGCGTTGTCGGGACAGGGGTCGGGTACTCCTACGAGCAATACTTC; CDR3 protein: CSVVGTGVGYSYEQYF
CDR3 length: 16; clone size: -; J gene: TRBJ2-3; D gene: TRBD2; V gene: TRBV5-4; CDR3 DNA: TGCGCCAGCAGCCCGGAATCCGGGAGGGCCGGAGATATGCAGTATTTT; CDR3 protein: CASSPESGRAGDMQYF
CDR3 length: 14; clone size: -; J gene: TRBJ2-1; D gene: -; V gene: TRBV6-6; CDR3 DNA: TGTGCCAGTAGTTACGAGCGGGTCTACAATGAGCAGTTATTC; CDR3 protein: CASSYERVYNEQLF
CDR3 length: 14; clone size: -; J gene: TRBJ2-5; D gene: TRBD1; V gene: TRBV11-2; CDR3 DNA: TGTGCCAGCAACTTATTGGACAGGGAGGAGACCCAGTACTTC; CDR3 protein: CASNLLDREETQYF
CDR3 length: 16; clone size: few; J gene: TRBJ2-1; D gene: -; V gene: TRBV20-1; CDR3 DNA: TGCAGTGCTAGAGAGTTGAGTAGGTCTAATCTCGGCGAGCAGTTCTTC; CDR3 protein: CSARELSRSNLGEQFF
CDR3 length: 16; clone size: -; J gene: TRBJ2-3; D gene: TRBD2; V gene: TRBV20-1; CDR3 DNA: TGCAGCGCCTCGAGGCTAGCGGGAGATAGCATAGAAACGCAGTATTTT; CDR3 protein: CSASRLAGDSIETQYF
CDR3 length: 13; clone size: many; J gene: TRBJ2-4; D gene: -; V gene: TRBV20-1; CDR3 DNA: TGCAGTGCTATTTGGGAGCTCAAAAACATTCAGTACTTC; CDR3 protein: CSAIWELKNIQYF
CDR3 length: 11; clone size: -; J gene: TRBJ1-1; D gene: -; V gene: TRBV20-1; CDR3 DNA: TGCAGTTACAGGGTTAACACTGAAGCTTTCTTT; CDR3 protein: CSYRVNTEAFF
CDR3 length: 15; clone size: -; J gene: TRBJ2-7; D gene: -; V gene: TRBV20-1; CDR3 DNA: TGCAGTGCTAGAGGTCTCCGGGACGCCTCCCCCGGGCGGTATTTC; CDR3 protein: CSARGLRDASPGRYF
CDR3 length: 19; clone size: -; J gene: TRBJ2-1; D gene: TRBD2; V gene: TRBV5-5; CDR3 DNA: TGTGCCAGCAGCTTGGACCCCGGACTAGCGGGACTCACCTACAATGAGCAGTTCTTC; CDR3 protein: CASSLDPGLAGLTYNEQFF
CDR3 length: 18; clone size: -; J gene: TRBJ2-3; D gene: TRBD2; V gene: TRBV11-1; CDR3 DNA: TGTGCCAGCAGCTTAGGACTAGCGGGATTAAAAAACACATATATGCAGTATTTT; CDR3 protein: CASSLGLAGLKNTYMQYF
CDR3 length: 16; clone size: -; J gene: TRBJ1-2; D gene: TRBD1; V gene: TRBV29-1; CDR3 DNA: TGCAGTGTTGAAGGTTGGGACAGGTGGGACCTCTATGGGTACACCTTC; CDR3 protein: CSVEGWDRWDLYGYTF
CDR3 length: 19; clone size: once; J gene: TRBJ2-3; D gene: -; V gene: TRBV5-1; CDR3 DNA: TGCGCCAGCAGCACCCTGGGTGGACCGGGAACTAGAAGAATAGATACGCAGTATTTT; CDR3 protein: CASSTLGGPGTRRIDTQYF
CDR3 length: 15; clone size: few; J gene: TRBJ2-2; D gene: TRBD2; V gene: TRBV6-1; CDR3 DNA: TGTGCCAGTATCCTAGCGGGAATGCGTACCGGGGAGCTGTTTTTT; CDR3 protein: CASILAGMRTGELFF
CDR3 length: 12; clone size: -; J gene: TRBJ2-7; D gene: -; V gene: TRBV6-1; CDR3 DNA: TGTGCCAGCGATGAAGTCCAAACCGAGCGGTACTTC; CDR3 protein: CASDEVQTERYF
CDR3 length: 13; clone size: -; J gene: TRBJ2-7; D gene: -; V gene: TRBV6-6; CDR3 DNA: TGTGCCAGCAGTTATGTGACCCTTTACGAGCAGTACTTC; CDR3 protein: CASSYVTLYEQYF
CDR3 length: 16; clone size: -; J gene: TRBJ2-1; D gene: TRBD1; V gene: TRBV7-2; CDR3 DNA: TGTGCCAGCAGCTTTCAAGGACAGGGCGTCTACAATGAGCAGTTCTTC; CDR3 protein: CASSFQGQGVYNEQFF
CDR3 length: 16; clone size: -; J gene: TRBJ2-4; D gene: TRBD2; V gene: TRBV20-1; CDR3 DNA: TGCCTTACCCAGGGGTTTAGCGGGAGTGGTGGTAACATTCAGTACTTC; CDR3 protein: CLTQGFSGSGGNIQYF
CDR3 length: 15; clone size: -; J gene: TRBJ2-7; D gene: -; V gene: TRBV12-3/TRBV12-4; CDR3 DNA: TGTGCCAGCACTTCAGACGGGACACAGACTAACGAGCGGTACTTC; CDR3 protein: CASTSDGTQTNERYF
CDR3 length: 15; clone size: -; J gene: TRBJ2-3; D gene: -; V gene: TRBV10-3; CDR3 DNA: TGTGCCATCAGTGAGGGGGCAACTAGCACAGATATGCAGTATTTT; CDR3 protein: CAISEGATSTDMQYF
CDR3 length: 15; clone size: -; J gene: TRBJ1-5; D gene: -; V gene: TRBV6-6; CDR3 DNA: TGTGCCAGCAGACAGACAGCGGGTGCAGGGCAGCCCCACCATTTT; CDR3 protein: CASRQTAGAGQPHHF
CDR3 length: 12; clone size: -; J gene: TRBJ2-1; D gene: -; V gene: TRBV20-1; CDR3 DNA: TGCAGTGCCACGTTTACCTACAATGAACAGTTCTTC; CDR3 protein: CSATFTYNEQFF
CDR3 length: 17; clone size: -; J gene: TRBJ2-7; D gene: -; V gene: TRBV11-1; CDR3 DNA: TGTACCAGCAGCTTATATGATCAACGGGAAAACTCCTACGAGCAGTACTTC; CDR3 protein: CTSSLYDQRENSYEQYF
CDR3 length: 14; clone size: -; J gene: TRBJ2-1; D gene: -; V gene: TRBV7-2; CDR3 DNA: TGTACCAGCAGCTTACTGCGGAACTACAATGAGCAGTTCTTC; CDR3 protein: CTSSLLRNYNEQFF
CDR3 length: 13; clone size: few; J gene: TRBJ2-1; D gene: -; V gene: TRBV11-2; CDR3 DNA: TGTGCCAGCAGCTCCGGACTTCACAATGTGCAGCTCTTC; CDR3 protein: CASSSGLHNVQLF
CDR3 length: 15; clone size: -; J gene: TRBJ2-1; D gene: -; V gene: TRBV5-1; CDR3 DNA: TGCGCCAACAGTCCCGTGTGCGGATCCTACAATGAGCAGTTCTTC; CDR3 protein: CANSPVCGSYNEQFF
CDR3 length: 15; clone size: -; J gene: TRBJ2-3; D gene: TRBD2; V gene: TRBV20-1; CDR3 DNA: TGCAGTTCTAGAGATTTAGCGGGCCATGCAGATACGCAATATTTT; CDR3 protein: CSSRDLAGHADTQYF
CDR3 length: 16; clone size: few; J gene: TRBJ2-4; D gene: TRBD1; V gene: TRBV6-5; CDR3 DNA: TGTGTCAGCAGTGCCACTCATTCACAGGGGACAAACATTCAGTACTTC; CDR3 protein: CVSSATHSQGTNIQYF